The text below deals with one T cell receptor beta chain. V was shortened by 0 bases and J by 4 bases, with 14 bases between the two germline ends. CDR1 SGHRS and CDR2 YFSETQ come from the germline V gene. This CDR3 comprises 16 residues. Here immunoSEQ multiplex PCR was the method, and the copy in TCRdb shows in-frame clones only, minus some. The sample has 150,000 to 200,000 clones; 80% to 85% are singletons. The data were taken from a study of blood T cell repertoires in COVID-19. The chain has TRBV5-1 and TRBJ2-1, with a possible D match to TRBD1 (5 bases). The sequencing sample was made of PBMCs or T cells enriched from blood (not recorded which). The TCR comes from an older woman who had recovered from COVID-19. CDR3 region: CASSLALQAVYNEQFF. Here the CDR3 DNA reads TGCGCCAGCAGCTTGGCCTTACAGGCGGTATACAATGAGCAGTTCTTC.